This T cell receptor (beta chain) was sequenced for a study of cytomegalovirus exposure and HLA in healthy donors. Study-level information: When 398 donors were genotyped, about 86% of them were found to fall in the Caucasian-associated ancestry cluster. Findings and limits, study-wide: TCR sequences were mostly rare, though some public TCRs occurred in many donors.

A note on this clone: Its antigen is unknown.

It was with 60 Vbeta and 13 Jbeta primers that the PCR ran. TCRdb keeps only in-frame clones here, not all; method: immunoSEQ multiplex PCR. The data hold approximately 190,000 clones, with roughly 80% observed a single time. Looked up from germline, CDR1 is SQVTM and CDR2 is ANQGSEA. V lost 4 bases, J lost 1 base, and 13 bases lay in between. This CDR3 has 14 residues. The chain links TRBV29-1 to TRBJ2-5, with D perhaps TRBD1 (6 bases). The sample consisted of PBMCs. This sequence originates from a young woman in good health and CMV-seronegative. The CDR3 loop reads CSVAAGVIQETQYF. In DNA form, the CDR3 reads TGCAGCGTTGCGGCAGGGGTCATCCAAGAGACCCAGTACTTC.